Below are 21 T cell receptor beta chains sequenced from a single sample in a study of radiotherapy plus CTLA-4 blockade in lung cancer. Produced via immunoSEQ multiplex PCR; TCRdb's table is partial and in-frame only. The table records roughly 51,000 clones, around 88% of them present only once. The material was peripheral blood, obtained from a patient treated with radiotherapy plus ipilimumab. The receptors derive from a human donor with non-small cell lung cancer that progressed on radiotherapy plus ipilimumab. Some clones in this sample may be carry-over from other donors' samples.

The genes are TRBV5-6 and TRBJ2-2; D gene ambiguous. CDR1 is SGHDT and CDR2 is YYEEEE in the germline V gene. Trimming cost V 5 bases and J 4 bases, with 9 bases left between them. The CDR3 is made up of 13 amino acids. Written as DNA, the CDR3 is TGTGCCAGCAGAGAGAGGCCCACCGGGGAGCTGTTTTTT. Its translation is CASRERPTGELFF.

The CDR3 DNA follows: TGTGCCAGCAGCGTCGACAGGGGGCACACCGGGGAGCTGTTTTTT. Translation: CASSVDRGHTGELFF. The chain carries TRBV9 and TRBJ2-2; 10 bases align to TRBD1. With 2 bases clipped from V and 3 bases from J, the junction kept 1 base outside the gene matches. This CDR3 is 15 amino acids long. Germline V gene data show CDR1 as SGDLS and CDR2 as YYNGEE.

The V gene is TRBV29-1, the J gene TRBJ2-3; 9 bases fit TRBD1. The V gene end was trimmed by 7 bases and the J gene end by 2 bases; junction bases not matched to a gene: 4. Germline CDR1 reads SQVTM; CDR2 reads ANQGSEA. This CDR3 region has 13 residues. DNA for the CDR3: TGCAGCGGGGGACAGGGTGTCACAGATACGCAGTATTTT. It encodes CSGGQGVTDTQYF.

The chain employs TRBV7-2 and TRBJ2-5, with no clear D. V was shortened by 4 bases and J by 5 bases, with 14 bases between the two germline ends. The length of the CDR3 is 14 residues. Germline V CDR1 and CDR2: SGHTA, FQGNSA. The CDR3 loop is CASSSPRMQETQYF. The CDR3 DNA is TGTGCCAGCAGCTCCCCTAGGATGCAGGAGACCCAGTACTTC.

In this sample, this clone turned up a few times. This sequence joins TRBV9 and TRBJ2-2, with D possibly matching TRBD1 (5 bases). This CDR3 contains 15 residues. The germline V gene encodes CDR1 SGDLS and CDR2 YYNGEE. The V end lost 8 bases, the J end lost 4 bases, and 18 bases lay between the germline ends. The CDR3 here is CASTPRGATTGELFF. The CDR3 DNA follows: TGTGCCAGTACCCCTAGGGGCGCCACCACCGGGGAGCTGTTTTTT.

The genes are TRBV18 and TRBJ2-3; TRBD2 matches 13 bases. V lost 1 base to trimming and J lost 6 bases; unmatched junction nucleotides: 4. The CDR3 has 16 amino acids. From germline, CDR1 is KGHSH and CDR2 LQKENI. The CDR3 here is CASSPRTSGGKDTQYF. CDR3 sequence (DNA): TGTGCCAGCTCACCACGGACTAGCGGGGGAAAGGATACGCAGTATTTT.

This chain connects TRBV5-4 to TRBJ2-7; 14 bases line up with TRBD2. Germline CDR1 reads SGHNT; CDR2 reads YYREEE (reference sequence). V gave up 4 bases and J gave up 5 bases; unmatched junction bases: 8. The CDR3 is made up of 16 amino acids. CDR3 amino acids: CASSTGTSGSVNEQYF. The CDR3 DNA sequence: TGTGCCAGCAGCACTGGGACTAGCGGGAGTGTAAACGAGCAGTACTTC.

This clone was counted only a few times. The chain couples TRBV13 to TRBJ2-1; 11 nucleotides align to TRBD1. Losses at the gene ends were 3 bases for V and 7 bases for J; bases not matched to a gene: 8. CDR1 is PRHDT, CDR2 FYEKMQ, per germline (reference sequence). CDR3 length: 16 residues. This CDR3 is CASSFTPGTGGNEQFF. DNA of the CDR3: TGTGCCAGCAGCTTTACCCCCGGGACAGGGGGGAATGAGCAGTTCTTC.

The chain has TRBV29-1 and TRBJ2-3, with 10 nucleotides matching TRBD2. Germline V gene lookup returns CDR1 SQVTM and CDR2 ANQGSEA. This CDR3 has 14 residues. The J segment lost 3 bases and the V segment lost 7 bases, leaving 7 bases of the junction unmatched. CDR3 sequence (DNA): TGCAGCGCACCTCTAGCGGGGGTAACAGATACGCAGTATTTT. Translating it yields CSAPLAGVTDTQYF.

The CDR3 reads CASSDRRSSPLHF. The CDR3 coding sequence is TGTGCCAGTAGCGACAGACGTTCTTCACCCCTCCACTTT. V and J are TRBV19 and TRBJ1-6, with D possibly being TRBD1 (5 bases). CDR1 LNHDA and CDR2 SQIVND come from the germline V gene (reference sequence). V was clipped by 6 bases and J by 9 bases, with 12 bases between them. This CDR3 has 13 residues. Full variable domain (remainder filled in from reference TRBV19 and TRBJ1-6): DGGITQSPKYLFRKEGQNVTLSCEQNLNHDAMYWYRQDPGQGLRLIYYSQIVNDFQKGDIAEGYSVSREKKESFPLTVTSAQKNPTAFYLCASSDRRSSPLHFGNGTRLTVT.

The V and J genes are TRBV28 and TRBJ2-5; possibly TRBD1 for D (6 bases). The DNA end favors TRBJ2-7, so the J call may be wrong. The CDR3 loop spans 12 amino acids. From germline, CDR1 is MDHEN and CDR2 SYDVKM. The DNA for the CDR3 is TGTGCCACCCACTCGACAGGATACGAGCAGTACTTC. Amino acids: CATHSTGYEQYF.

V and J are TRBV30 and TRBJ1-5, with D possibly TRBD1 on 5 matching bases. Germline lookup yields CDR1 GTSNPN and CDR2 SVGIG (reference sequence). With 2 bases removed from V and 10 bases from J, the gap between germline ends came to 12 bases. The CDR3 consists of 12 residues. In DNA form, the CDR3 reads TGTGCCTGGAGTTCGGGGCGGGGCCCCCAGCATTTT. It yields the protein CAWSSGRGPQHF.

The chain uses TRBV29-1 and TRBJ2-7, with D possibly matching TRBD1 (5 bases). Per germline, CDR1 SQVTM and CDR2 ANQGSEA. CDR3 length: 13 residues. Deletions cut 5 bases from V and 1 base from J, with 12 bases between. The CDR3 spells CSVYNRRSYEQYF. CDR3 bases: TGCAGCGTTTACAACAGGCGGTCCTACGAGCAGTACTTC.

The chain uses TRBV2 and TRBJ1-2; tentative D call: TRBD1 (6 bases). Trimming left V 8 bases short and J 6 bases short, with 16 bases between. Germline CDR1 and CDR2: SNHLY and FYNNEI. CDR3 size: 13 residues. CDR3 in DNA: TGTGCCAGCTCCACTATAGGGGGTGATGGCTACACCTTC. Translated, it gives CASSTIGGDGYTF.

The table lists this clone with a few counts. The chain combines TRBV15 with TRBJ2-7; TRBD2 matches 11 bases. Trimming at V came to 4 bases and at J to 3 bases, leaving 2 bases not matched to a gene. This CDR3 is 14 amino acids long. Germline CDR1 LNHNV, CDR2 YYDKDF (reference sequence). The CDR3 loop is CATSTGTSGYEQYF. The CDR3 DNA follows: TGTGCCACCAGCACCGGGACTAGCGGCTACGAGCAGTACTTC. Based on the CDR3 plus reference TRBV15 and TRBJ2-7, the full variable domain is DAMVIQNPRYQVTQFGKPVTLSCSQTLNHNVMYWYQQKSSQAPKLLFHYYDKDFNNEADTPDNFQSRRPNTSFCFLDIRSPGLGDTAMYLCATSTGTSGYEQYFGPGTRLTVT.

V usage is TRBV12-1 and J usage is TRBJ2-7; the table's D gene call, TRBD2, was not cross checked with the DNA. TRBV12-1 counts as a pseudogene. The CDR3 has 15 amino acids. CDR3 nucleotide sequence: TGTGCCAGCAGCCCGGGGACTAGCGGGGAATTGGAGCAGTACTTC. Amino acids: CASSPGTSGELEQYF.

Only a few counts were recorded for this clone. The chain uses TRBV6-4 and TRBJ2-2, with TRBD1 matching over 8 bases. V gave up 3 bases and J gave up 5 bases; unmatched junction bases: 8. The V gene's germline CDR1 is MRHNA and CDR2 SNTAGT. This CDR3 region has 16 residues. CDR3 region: CASSDSQTGETGELFF. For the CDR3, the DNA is TGTGCCAGCAGTGATTCACAGACAGGGGAAACCGGGGAGCTGTTTTTT.

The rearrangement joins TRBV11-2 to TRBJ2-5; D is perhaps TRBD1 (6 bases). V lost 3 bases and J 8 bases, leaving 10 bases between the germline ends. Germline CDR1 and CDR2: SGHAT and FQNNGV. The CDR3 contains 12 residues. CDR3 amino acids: CASSFNRETQYF. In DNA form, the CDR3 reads TGTGCCAGCAGCTTTAACAGGGAAACCCAGTACTTC.

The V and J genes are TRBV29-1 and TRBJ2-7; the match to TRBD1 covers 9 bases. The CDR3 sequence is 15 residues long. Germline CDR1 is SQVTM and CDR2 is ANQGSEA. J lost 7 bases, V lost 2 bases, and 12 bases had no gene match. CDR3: CSVEQGQGYPAEQYF. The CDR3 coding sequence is TGCAGCGTTGAACAGGGACAGGGATATCCCGCTGAGCAGTACTTC.

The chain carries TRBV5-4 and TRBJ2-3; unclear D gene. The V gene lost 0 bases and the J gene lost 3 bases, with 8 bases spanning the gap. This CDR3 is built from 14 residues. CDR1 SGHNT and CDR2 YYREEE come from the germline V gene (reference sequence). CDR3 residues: CASSLVERTDTQYF. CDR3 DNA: TGTGCCAGCAGCTTGGTCGAGAGGACAGATACGCAGTATTTT.

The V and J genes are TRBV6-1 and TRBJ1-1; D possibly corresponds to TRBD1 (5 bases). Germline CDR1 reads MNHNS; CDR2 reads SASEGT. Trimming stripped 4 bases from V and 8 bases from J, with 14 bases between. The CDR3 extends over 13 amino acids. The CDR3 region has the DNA TGTGCCAGCAGTGCAAAAGACAGAACGGAAGCTTTCTTT. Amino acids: CASSAKDRTEAFF.